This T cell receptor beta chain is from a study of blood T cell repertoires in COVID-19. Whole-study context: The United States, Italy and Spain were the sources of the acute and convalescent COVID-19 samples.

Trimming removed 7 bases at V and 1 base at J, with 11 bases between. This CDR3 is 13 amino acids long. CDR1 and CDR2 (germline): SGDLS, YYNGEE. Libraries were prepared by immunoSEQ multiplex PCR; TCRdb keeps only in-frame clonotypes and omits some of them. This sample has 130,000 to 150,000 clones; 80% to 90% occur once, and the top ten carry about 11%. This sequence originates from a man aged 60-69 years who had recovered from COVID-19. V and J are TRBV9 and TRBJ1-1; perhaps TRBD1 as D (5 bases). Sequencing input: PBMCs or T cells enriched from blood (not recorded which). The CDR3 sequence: CASGGVPNTEAFF. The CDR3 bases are TGTGCCAGCGGAGGGGTTCCGAACACTGAAGCTTTCTTT.